A selection of T cell receptor beta chains follows, all from one sample in a study of blood T cell repertoires in COVID-19. Sequencing used immunoSEQ multiplex PCR; TCRdb keeps in-frame clones, though not all of them. The sample contains 350,000 to 450,000 clones, roughly four fifths of which appear only once. The sample was PBMCs or T cells enriched from blood (not recorded which). The receptors come from a woman between 50 and 59 years old who had recovered from COVID-19. CDR3s include the opening cysteine and the closing phenylalanine or tryptophan. The D gene is left open where the match is weak. Part of the rows lack a size; the others show once, few, many or a class for expanded clones.

>.|TRBV19|TRBJ1-5|TRBD1
CASSGTGGGQPQHF
TGTGCCAGTAGCGGGACAGGGGGCGGTCAGCCCCAGCATTTT
>.|TRBV3-1/TRBV3-2|TRBJ1-2|TRBD1
CASSQDVGGQINYGYTF
TGTGCCAGCAGCCAAGATGTGGGGGGACAGATTAACTATGGCTACACCTTC
>.|TRBV4-3|TRBJ2-5|.
CASSQTDQETQYF
TGCGCCAGCAGCCAAACAGACCAAGAGACCCAGTACTTC
>.|TRBV2|TRBJ1-1|.
CASTAGGVDTEAFF
TGTGCCAGCACCGCTGGAGGTGTAGACACTGAAGCTTTCTTT
>.|TRBV10-3|TRBJ1-2|TRBD1
CAISESTGYGYTF
TGTGCCATCAGTGAGTCGACAGGGTATGGCTACACCTTC
>once|TRBV4-3|TRBJ1-6|.
CASSPASELPGGNSPLHF
TGCGCCAGCAGCCCCGCCTCGGAGCTCCCCGGGGGTAATTCACCCCTCCACTTT
>.|TRBV3-1/TRBV3-2|TRBJ1-1|.
CASRVNGGNTEAFF
TGTGCCAGCAGAGTGAACGGGGGGAACACTGAAGCTTTCTTT
>few|TRBV7-2|TRBJ1-4|.
CASSSEGADNEKLFF
TGTGCCAGCAGCTCAGAAGGGGCAGACAATGAAAAACTGTTTTTT
>.|TRBV5-1|TRBJ2-7|.
CASSFSGYEQYF
TGCGCCAGCAGCTTCTCCGGGTACGAGCAGTACTTC
>.|TRBV27|TRBJ2-2|TRBD1
CASTRQGGGELFF
TGTGCCAGCACCCGACAGGGTGGCGGGGAGCTGTTTTTT
>few|TRBV14|TRBJ2-7|TRBD1
CASSPRGQALSYEQYF
TGTGCCAGCAGCCCCCGAGGACAGGCATTATCCTACGAGCAGTACTTC
>.|TRBV6-5|TRBJ1-2|.
CASLMSGVVYYGYTF
TGTGCCAGTTTAATGTCAGGGGTTGTTTACTATGGCTACACCTTC
>.|TRBV30|TRBJ1-5|TRBD1
CAWSLKTGLNQPQHF
TGTGCCTGGAGCCTAAAGACAGGGCTCAATCAGCCCCAGCATTTT
>.|TRBV18|TRBJ2-7|TRBD2
CASSPGLAGEGEQYF
TGTGCCAGCTCACCAGGACTAGCGGGCGAGGGCGAGCAGTACTTC
>once|TRBV29-1|TRBJ1-1|.
CSVLFAYTEAFF
TGCAGCGTTCTATTTGCGTACACTGAAGCTTTCTTT
>.|TRBV27|TRBJ1-1|.
CASSVLGGGLVNTEAFF
TGTGCCAGCAGTGTCTTGGGAGGGGGGTTGGTGAACACTGAAGCTTTCTTT
>once|TRBV2|TRBJ2-3|.
CASSEVRRGYSDTQYF
TGTGCCAGCAGTGAAGTCCGAAGAGGCTACTCAGATACGCAGTATTTT
>.|TRBV7-2|TRBJ2-7|TRBD1
CASSTSGGNYEQYF
TGTGCCAGCAGCACTTCAGGGGGCAACTACGAGCAGTACTTC
>few|TRBV6-4|TRBJ2-1|.
CASSEGGGGHNEQFF
TGTGCCAGCAGTGAGGGAGGGGGAGGGCACAATGAGCAGTTCTTC
>.|TRBV4-2|TRBJ2-3|.
CASSQVALGGDTQYF
TGTGCCAGCAGCCAAGTGGCGCTAGGAGGAGATACGCAGTATTTT
>.|TRBV14|TRBJ1-2|TRBD1
CASSRQGAESSYGYTF
TGTGCCAGCAGCCGACAGGGAGCGGAGTCGAGCTATGGCTACACCTTC
>.|TRBV19|TRBJ2-6|TRBD2
CASRYGGPKAGSSGANVLTF
TGTGCCAGTAGATATGGCGGTCCCAAAGCGGGGTCCTCTGGGGCCAACGTCCTGACTTTC
>few|TRBV2|TRBJ1-1|TRBD1
CATRTGGTEAFF
TGTGCCACGCGAACAGGGGGAACTGAAGCTTTCTTT
>.|TRBV27|TRBJ1-1|TRBD1
CASSLTGVISRAFF
TGTGCCAGCAGCTTGACAGGGGTCATATCTAGGGCTTTCTTT
>once|TRBV5-8|TRBJ2-1|.
CASSLRDEQFF
TGTGCCAGCAGCTTACGGGATGAGCAGTTCTTC
>.|TRBV30|TRBJ2-1|TRBD1
CAWTYRGSYNEQFF
TGTGCCTGGACTTACAGGGGCTCCTACAATGAGCAGTTCTTC
>.|TRBV6-6|TRBJ2-7|TRBD2
CASSYGSGSTHEQYF
TGTGCCAGCAGTTACGGTAGCGGGAGTACCCACGAGCAGTACTTC
>few|TRBV24-1|TRBJ1-5|TRBD1
CATSDSRTGKDQPQHF
TGTGCCACCAGTGACAGCAGGACAGGGAAGGATCAGCCCCAGCATTTT
>.|TRBV5-6|TRBJ2-7|TRBD1
CASSNLQGARAGEQYF
TGTGCCAGCAGCAACCTACAGGGGGCTCGTGCGGGGGAGCAGTACTTC
>.|TRBV3-1/TRBV3-2|TRBJ1-5|.
CASSQDRGGDQPQHF
TGTGCCAGCAGCCAAGACAGGGGTGGCGATCAGCCCCAGCATTTT
>.|TRBV6-6|TRBJ2-7|TRBD2
CASSPAGTSGRGGYEQYF
TGTGCCAGCAGTCCTGCCGGGACTAGCGGGAGGGGCGGCTACGAGCAGTACTTC
>once|TRBV27|TRBJ1-2|.
CASSFQGPNYGYTF
TGTGCCAGCAGTTTCCAGGGGCCAAACTATGGCTACACCTTC
>.|TRBV7-9|TRBJ1-2|.
CASSLDRRNNYGYTF
TGTGCCAGCAGCCTTGACAGACGAAATAACTATGGCTACACCTTC
>.|TRBV3-1/TRBV3-2|TRBJ1-1|TRBD1
CASSQNRGAEAFF
TGTGCCAGCAGCCAGAACAGGGGGGCTGAAGCTTTCTTT
>.|TRBV6-2/TRBV6-3|TRBJ2-5|.
CASSQGWKTQYF
TGTGCCAGCAGTCAGGGGTGGAAGACCCAGTACTTC
>.|TRBV5-1|TRBJ1-5|.
CASSLYGSPNQPQHF
TGCGCCAGCAGCTTGTACGGGTCTCCCAATCAGCCCCAGCATTTT
>.|TRBV2|TRBJ1-1|.
CASNRDMNTEAFF
TGTGCCAGTAACAGGGATATGAACACTGAAGCTTTCTTT
>.|TRBV29-1|TRBJ1-6|TRBD1
CSVGEGQRNSPLHF
TGCAGCGTTGGAGAGGGACAGAGAAATTCACCCCTCCACTTT
>few|TRBV14|TRBJ2-1|TRBD2
CASTKTSGANNEQFF
TGTGCCAGCACTAAGACTAGCGGGGCCAACAATGAGCAGTTCTTC
>once|TRBV7-3|TRBJ2-3|.
CASSPLAGYTDTQYF
TGTGCCAGCAGCCCCCTTGCGGGGTATACAGATACGCAGTATTTT
>.|TRBV5-4|TRBJ2-3|TRBD2
CASSSKRDRTDTQYF
TGTGCCAGCAGCTCGAAGCGGGACCGCACAGATACGCAGTATTTT
>.|TRBV30|TRBJ1-2|TRBD1
CAWGGQNYGYTF
TGTGCCTGGGGGGGACAGAACTATGGCTACACCTTC
>.|TRBV2|TRBJ1-1|.
CASSGTVYYTEAFF
TGTGCCAGCAGTGGGACAGTATATTACACTGAAGCTTTCTTT
>.|TRBV5-6|TRBJ1-4|TRBD1
CASSLTTGAWDEKLFF
TGTGCCAGCAGCTTGACAACAGGGGCGTGGGATGAAAAACTGTTTTTT
>.|TRBV2|TRBJ2-1|TRBD1
CASLGTGYNEQFF
TGTGCCAGCTTAGGGACAGGGTACAATGAGCAGTTCTTC
>.|TRBV10-1|TRBJ1-2|.
CASRRRPLKDYGYTF
TGCGCCAGCCGGCGCAGGCCCCTTAAAGACTATGGCTACACCTTC
>.|TRBV29-1|TRBJ1-1|.
CSVIDLNTEAFF
TGCAGCGTTATAGATTTGAACACTGAAGCTTTCTTT
>.|TRBV4-1|TRBJ1-2|TRBD1
CASSQTDRWRGYTF
TGCGCCAGCAGCCAAACGGACAGGTGGCGTGGCTACACCTTC
>.|TRBV19|TRBJ1-1|.
CASNGAGLGTEAFF
TGTGCCAGTAATGGGGCGGGATTAGGGACTGAAGCTTTCTTT
>.|TRBV5-1|TRBJ2-7|TRBD2
CASSYFGFGLAGGSYEQYF
TGCGCCAGCAGCTACTTTGGGTTTGGGCTAGCGGGAGGTTCCTACGAGCAGTACTTC
>.|TRBV5-1|TRBJ2-1|.
CASSLAPSGPYNEQFF
TGCGCCAGCAGCTTGGCCCCCAGTGGCCCCTACAATGAGCAGTTCTTC
>few|TRBV5-1|TRBJ1-4|.
CASRLHTGEKLFF
TGCGCCAGCAGACTACACACAGGGGAAAAACTGTTTTTT
>.|TRBV6-5|TRBJ2-2|.
CASTARDPGAGELFF
TGTGCCAGCACGGCCCGTGACCCAGGGGCCGGGGAGCTGTTTTTT
>.|TRBV19|TRBJ1-4|.
CAASEGPADEKLFF
TGTGCCGCCTCCGAGGGCCCCGCGGATGAAAAACTGTTTTTT
>.|TRBV19|TRBJ2-7|TRBD1
CASSAQGAARYEQYF
TGTGCCAGTAGTGCTCAGGGGGCAGCGAGATACGAGCAGTACTTC